Listed below are T cell receptor beta chains from one sample, sequenced in a study of blood T cell repertoires in COVID-19. Method: immunoSEQ multiplex PCR; TCRdb's copy keeps in-frame clones and lacks some. This sample has 30,000 to 40,000 clones, with over 90% found just once. The sample comprised peripheral blood. These receptors were collected from a human donor in a cohort sampled during active COVID-19. CDR3s include the opening cysteine and the closing phenylalanine or tryptophan. The order of the fields is CDR3 DNA, CDR3 protein, clone size, D gene, V gene, J gene. D genes are given only for firm matches. Not all rows give a size; the values are once, few, many and, for expanded clones, a class.

cdr3_nt: TGTGCCAGCAGGAACAGGGAAGAGACCCAGTACTTC
cdr3_aa: CASRNREETQYF
clone_size: -
d_call: -
v_call: TRBV2
j_call: TRBJ2-5

cdr3_nt: TGTGCCAGCAGCCAAGATTCCCCCAGGGGGACTAGCGGGTCGATATACAATGAGCAGTTCTTC
cdr3_aa: CASSQDSPRGTSGSIYNEQFF
clone_size: -
d_call: TRBD2
v_call: TRBV3-1/TRBV3-2
j_call: TRBJ2-1

cdr3_nt: TGCAGCGTTGAAGGGACAGGGAACACTGAAGCTTTCTTT
cdr3_aa: CSVEGTGNTEAFF
clone_size: once
d_call: TRBD1
v_call: TRBV29-1
j_call: TRBJ1-1

cdr3_nt: TGTGCCACCCAGGACATCAATGAGCAGTTCTTC
cdr3_aa: CATQDINEQFF
clone_size: -
d_call: -
v_call: TRBV6-5
j_call: TRBJ2-1

cdr3_nt: TGTGCCAGCAGCCCCATTCAGGGGCTGACTGAAGCTTTCTTT
cdr3_aa: CASSPIQGLTEAFF
clone_size: -
d_call: -
v_call: TRBV3-1/TRBV3-2
j_call: TRBJ1-1

cdr3_nt: TGCGCCAGCAGCTTGGCCGGTGCGGTCAATCAGCCCCAGCATTTT
cdr3_aa: CASSLAGAVNQPQHF
clone_size: -
d_call: -
v_call: TRBV5-1
j_call: TRBJ1-5

cdr3_nt: TGTGCCAGTAGCATAGCGGGAAGCTCCTACAATGAGCAGTTCTTC
cdr3_aa: CASSIAGSSYNEQFF
clone_size: -
d_call: TRBD2
v_call: TRBV19
j_call: TRBJ2-1

cdr3_nt: TGTGCCAGCAGCTTAGGGGACTTTGAGCAGTTCTTC
cdr3_aa: CASSLGDFEQFF
clone_size: -
d_call: -
v_call: TRBV7-9
j_call: TRBJ2-1

cdr3_nt: TGTGCCAGCAGCCAACCCCTAGCTCAGACAGATACGCAGTATTTT
cdr3_aa: CASSQPLAQTDTQYF
clone_size: -
d_call: -
v_call: TRBV4-2
j_call: TRBJ2-3

cdr3_nt: TGCGCCAGCAGCTTGACCCCTGGAGGGCGGGAACAGCCCCAGCATTTT
cdr3_aa: CASSLTPGGREQPQHF
clone_size: -
d_call: -
v_call: TRBV5-1
j_call: TRBJ1-5

cdr3_nt: TGTGCCAGCAGCCACTATCCGCTAGCGGGTATCTACAATGAGCAGTTCTTC
cdr3_aa: CASSHYPLAGIYNEQFF
clone_size: -
d_call: TRBD2
v_call: TRBV11-2
j_call: TRBJ2-1

cdr3_nt: TGTGCCAGCAGGCCGACTAGCGATTTCAATGAGCAGTTCTTC
cdr3_aa: CASRPTSDFNEQFF
clone_size: -
d_call: TRBD2
v_call: TRBV27
j_call: TRBJ2-1

cdr3_nt: TGTGCCAGCAGCTCCCACTCCTACGAGCAGTACTTC
cdr3_aa: CASSSHSYEQYF
clone_size: once
d_call: -
v_call: TRBV13
j_call: TRBJ2-7

cdr3_nt: TGTGCCAGCTCACTGGCTGGGACAGGCAATTCACCCCTCCACTTT
cdr3_aa: CASSLAGTGNSPLHF
clone_size: -
d_call: TRBD1
v_call: TRBV18
j_call: TRBJ1-6

cdr3_nt: TGTGCCAGCAGTCGATCAGGACAGGCGAACACTGAAGCTTTCTTT
cdr3_aa: CASSRSGQANTEAFF
clone_size: -
d_call: TRBD1
v_call: TRBV27
j_call: TRBJ1-1

cdr3_nt: TGTGCCAGCAGCTTACTTTTCGCGCAGTATTTT
cdr3_aa: CASSLLFAQYF
clone_size: -
d_call: -
v_call: TRBV11-2
j_call: TRBJ2-3

cdr3_nt: TGTGCCAGTAGTATAGGGACAGGGCGGAATAATTCACCCCTCCACTTT
cdr3_aa: CASSIGTGRNNSPLHF
clone_size: -
d_call: TRBD1
v_call: TRBV19
j_call: TRBJ1-6

cdr3_nt: TGTGCCAGCAGCAGCCCGACAGGGGGCGACGAGCAGTACTTC
cdr3_aa: CASSSPTGGDEQYF
clone_size: -
d_call: TRBD1
v_call: TRBV27
j_call: TRBJ2-7

cdr3_nt: TGTGCCAGCAGTGCAGGGGGGGAGACCCAGTACTTC
cdr3_aa: CASSAGGETQYF
clone_size: -
d_call: -
v_call: TRBV12-3/TRBV12-4
j_call: TRBJ2-5

cdr3_nt: TGTGCCAGCAGCAGGAGTCCGACAGGGGGGGATGAGCAGTTCTTC
cdr3_aa: CASSRSPTGGDEQFF
clone_size: -
d_call: TRBD1
v_call: TRBV2
j_call: TRBJ2-1

cdr3_nt: TGTGCCAGCAGCCGCGTTATCGGGGGCGGGGGGAAGACAGATACGCAGTATTTT
cdr3_aa: CASSRVIGGGGKTDTQYF
clone_size: -
d_call: TRBD2
v_call: TRBV5-6
j_call: TRBJ2-3

cdr3_nt: TGTGCCAGCAGCTCAGGGGACAGTACCTACGAGCAGTACTTC
cdr3_aa: CASSSGDSTYEQYF
clone_size: -
d_call: TRBD1
v_call: TRBV7-9
j_call: TRBJ2-7

cdr3_nt: TGTGCCAGCAGCCTGGGACAGGGAAATCAGCCCCAGCATTTT
cdr3_aa: CASSLGQGNQPQHF
clone_size: -
d_call: TRBD1
v_call: TRBV28
j_call: TRBJ1-5

cdr3_nt: TGTGCCAGCAGTTACCAGATTTCAGATACGCAGTATTTT
cdr3_aa: CASSYQISDTQYF
clone_size: -
d_call: -
v_call: TRBV6-5
j_call: TRBJ2-3

cdr3_nt: TGTGCCAGCAGTGAAAATGTGACCCCCGGGGCTTTCTTT
cdr3_aa: CASSENVTPGAFF
clone_size: -
d_call: -
v_call: TRBV6-1
j_call: TRBJ1-1

cdr3_nt: TGTGCCAGCAGCCCTGCTTTGGACAGGGGGGACACGTATGGCTACACCTTC
cdr3_aa: CASSPALDRGDTYGYTF
clone_size: once
d_call: TRBD1
v_call: TRBV3-1/TRBV3-2
j_call: TRBJ1-2

cdr3_nt: TGTGCCAGCAGCTTTAGTGGCGTTACAGGGGAGGTTTGGATAAAAAAACTGTTTTTT
cdr3_aa: CASSFSGVTGEVWIKKLFF
clone_size: -
d_call: TRBD1
v_call: TRBV5-6
j_call: TRBJ1-4

cdr3_nt: TGTGCCAGCAGCCGGGGCGGATACTCCTACAATGAGCAGTTCTTC
cdr3_aa: CASSRGGYSYNEQFF
clone_size: -
d_call: -
v_call: TRBV3-1/TRBV3-2
j_call: TRBJ2-1

cdr3_nt: TGTGCCAGCAGCCGCGGGGGGATTGATCAGCCCCAGCATTTT
cdr3_aa: CASSRGGIDQPQHF
clone_size: -
d_call: -
v_call: TRBV7-2
j_call: TRBJ1-5

cdr3_nt: TGTGCCAGCTCACCGGGAGGAGGGGATGAGCAGTTCTTC
cdr3_aa: CASSPGGGDEQFF
clone_size: few
d_call: -
v_call: TRBV18
j_call: TRBJ2-1

cdr3_nt: TGTGCCACCAGCACGAGAACAGGGGTTCAGCCCCAGCATTTT
cdr3_aa: CATSTRTGVQPQHF
clone_size: -
d_call: TRBD1
v_call: TRBV15
j_call: TRBJ1-5

cdr3_nt: TGTGCCACCAGTGATTCGGGGGGGATGAAGGAGACCCAGTACTTC
cdr3_aa: CATSDSGGMKETQYF
clone_size: -
d_call: TRBD2
v_call: TRBV24-1
j_call: TRBJ2-5

cdr3_nt: TGCGCCAGCAGCCGAGAGGACAGGGTGGGCAATCAGCCCCAGCATTTT
cdr3_aa: CASSREDRVGNQPQHF
clone_size: -
d_call: TRBD1
v_call: TRBV4-1
j_call: TRBJ1-5

cdr3_nt: TGCGCCAGCAGCTTGGATCCAGGGTTTAGCAATCAGCCCCAGCATTTT
cdr3_aa: CASSLDPGFSNQPQHF
clone_size: -
d_call: -
v_call: TRBV5-1
j_call: TRBJ1-5

cdr3_nt: TGTGCCAGCCGACAGGGTAATACCGGGGAGCTGTTTTTT
cdr3_aa: CASRQGNTGELFF
clone_size: -
d_call: TRBD1
v_call: TRBV6-5
j_call: TRBJ2-2

cdr3_nt: TGTGCCAGTAGCACGCAGGGCACCGGGGAGCTGTTTTTT
cdr3_aa: CASSTQGTGELFF
clone_size: -
d_call: -
v_call: TRBV19
j_call: TRBJ2-2

cdr3_nt: TGTGCCAGCAGCTTAAATCCTGTCTGGGAGGGGCTGTTTTTT
cdr3_aa: CASSLNPVWEGLFF
clone_size: -
d_call: TRBD2
v_call: TRBV7-9
j_call: TRBJ2-2

cdr3_nt: TGTGCCAGCAGTTTAGCCGATCTATTCGGGGTCCGTTTGGATGGCTACACCTTC
cdr3_aa: CASSLADLFGVRLDGYTF
clone_size: -
d_call: -
v_call: TRBV28
j_call: TRBJ1-2

cdr3_nt: TGTGCCAGCAGCCCCGACAGGGGTGAGGGCTACACCTTC
cdr3_aa: CASSPDRGEGYTF
clone_size: -
d_call: TRBD1
v_call: TRBV27
j_call: TRBJ1-2

cdr3_nt: TGTGCCAGCAGCCCCAAAAGGGACAGACACAATGAGCAGTTCTTC
cdr3_aa: CASSPKRDRHNEQFF
clone_size: -
d_call: TRBD1
v_call: TRBV3-1/TRBV3-2
j_call: TRBJ2-1

cdr3_nt: TGTGCCAGTAGTATAAAGTTTGCAGTCTCTGGAAACACCATATATTTT
cdr3_aa: CASSIKFAVSGNTIYF
clone_size: -
d_call: -
v_call: TRBV19
j_call: TRBJ1-3

cdr3_nt: TGTGCCAGCAGTCTCCGGGACAGCATAATTAACTATGGCTACACCTTC
cdr3_aa: CASSLRDSIINYGYTF
clone_size: -
d_call: TRBD1
v_call: TRBV27
j_call: TRBJ1-2

cdr3_nt: TGTGCCGTCCAGGGGGGAGCCTGGGGAATCAATGAGCAGTTCTTC
cdr3_aa: CAVQGGAWGINEQFF
clone_size: -
d_call: -
v_call: TRBV3-1/TRBV3-2
j_call: TRBJ2-1

cdr3_nt: TGTGCCAGCAGTCGTTACGGACTAGTGAGAGAGACCCAGTACTTC
cdr3_aa: CASSRYGLVRETQYF
clone_size: -
d_call: TRBD2
v_call: TRBV6-5
j_call: TRBJ2-5

cdr3_nt: TGTGCCACCAGTGCCCAACCGGGACTAGAAAACACAGATACGCAGTATTTT
cdr3_aa: CATSAQPGLENTDTQYF
clone_size: -
d_call: TRBD2
v_call: TRBV24-1
j_call: TRBJ2-3

cdr3_nt: TGTGCCAGCAGCTCCTGGACTAGCGGGGTAACTTCTAGCACAGATACGCAGTATTTT
cdr3_aa: CASSSWTSGVTSSTDTQYF
clone_size: once
d_call: TRBD2
v_call: TRBV3-1/TRBV3-2
j_call: TRBJ2-3

cdr3_nt: TGTGCCAGTAGCCCAGGGGGAGTCACTGAAGCTTTCTTT
cdr3_aa: CASSPGGVTEAFF
clone_size: -
d_call: TRBD1
v_call: TRBV19
j_call: TRBJ1-1

cdr3_nt: TGTGCCAGCAGCTTAGCGGGGGGATTGGGCCAGAACACTGAAGCTTTCTTT
cdr3_aa: CASSLAGGLGQNTEAFF
clone_size: -
d_call: -
v_call: TRBV7-8
j_call: TRBJ1-1

cdr3_nt: TGTGCCTGGAGTCCTCGGGACAGGGGCCCGTGGCAGCCCCAGCATTTT
cdr3_aa: CAWSPRDRGPWQPQHF
clone_size: -
d_call: TRBD1
v_call: TRBV30
j_call: TRBJ1-5

cdr3_nt: TGTGCCAGTAAGTTTGGGTTAGACAGGGATAATGAGCAGTTCTTC
cdr3_aa: CASKFGLDRDNEQFF
clone_size: -
d_call: TRBD1
v_call: TRBV19
j_call: TRBJ2-1